The text below deals with one T cell receptor (beta chain). The trim removed 3 bases at V and 4 bases at J, leaving 6 bases unmatched. CDR3 length: 14 amino acids. In germline, CDR1 is SGHTS, CDR2 YDEGEE. Sequenced by immunoSEQ multiplex PCR; TCRdb stores in-frame clones only, minus some. The sample has 14,000 to 15,000 clones, approximately 96% seen once. These data originate in a study of graft-versus-host responses after intestinal transplantation. This clonotype originated in a human patient who received an intestinal transplant, so some T cells may come from the graft donor. Sequenced material: PBMCs, taken 9 days after transplant. The rearrangement joins TRBV5-8 to TRBJ2-5; 7 bases are a match to TRBD1. The CDR3 here is CASSSTEGAETQYF. The CDR3 nucleotides read TGTGCCAGCAGCTCAACAGAGGGGGCAGAGACCCAGTACTTC.